This paragraph covers one T cell receptor beta chain sequence. Its antigen specificity is not known. Per-base quality was not reported, and no clone a single base away is much larger than it. These data belong to a study of Graves' ophthalmopathy and Graves' hyperthyroidism (dated by TCRdb to about 2018). Turning to the overall study: Stable hyperthyroidism was defined as no progression to ophthalmopathy within 18 months of follow-up. T-cell repertoires of thyroid tissue and blood were compared in 5 or 6 hyperthyroidism patients. In total, around 130 blood samples were TCR-sequenced: around 42 ophthalmopathy, under 80 hyperthyroidism and about 17 hyperthyroidism-to-ophthalmopathy patients. To explore V-J signatures that separate ophthalmopathy from hyperthyroidism, a discovery set of about a hundred patients was enrolled, consisting of approximately 45 with ophthalmopathy and about 60 with stable hyperthyroidism. For independent validation, a separate cohort was made up of fewer than 20 hyperthyroidism patients plus 17 patients who later progressed from hyperthyroidism to ophthalmopathy. TCR beta repertoire signatures were used to distinguish Graves' ophthalmopathy from Graves' hyperthyroidism and to predict progression to ophthalmopathy. Following sample collection, hyperthyroidism patients were given methimazole at a starting dose of 30 mg daily, and ophthalmopathy patients were given high-dose intravenous methylprednisolone.

Findings and caveats that apply to the study as a whole: Most of the expanded thyroid clonotypes with a frequency above 0.001 were also detected in blood, and it was suggested that the thyroid immune response may be reflected by blood repertoires. In validation, the model predicted ophthalmopathy progression with 70.59% sensitivity and 72.22% specificity; roughly 11 predicted patients were CT-confirmed with GO in a median of approximately 6.5 months. Ophthalmopathy was separated from stable hyperthyroidism by the 13-signature model with 85% to 90% sensitivity and 81.08% specificity in cross-validation and with 80%/75% in the test set. No statistical method was used to predetermine the sample size, and group allocation was not hidden from the investigators.

Hyperthyroidism patients were newly diagnosed, with disease duration under 2 months, and aged 18 to 65 years. Patients with other autoimmune diseases, uncontrolled infections, pregnancy or lactation were excluded from the study. Clinical symptoms, serum thyroxine, TRAb, thyroid ultrasound and orbital computed tomography were used for diagnosis. Total RNA was extracted with Trizol reagent and quality-checked on an Agilent 2100 Bioanalyzer. For repertoire sequencing, the TCR beta CDR3 regions were amplified from RNA transcripts. The first round of RT-PCR was done with HTBI primers and the Qiagen OneStep RT-PCR kit, and was followed by a second round of multiplex PCR, then size selection and purification. Libraries were sequenced paired-end with 100 bp reads on an Illumina HiSeq2000. The authors processed their data as follows. SOAPnuke was used for read processing, and reads with adapters, uncalled bases, a mean Phred below 15, or no exact constant-primer or identifier match were discarded. COPE v1.2.5 was used to merge high-quality paired reads. Each unique nucleotide sequence was treated as a clonotype, and MiTCR v1.1 was used to align the clonotypes to the IMGT TRB V, D and J references. The analysis was limited to V-J combinations with a frequency above 0.0001, which together covered approximately 99% of the repertoires. For each V-J combination, a TCR clonal expansion and chaos score was defined as F50 clonal expansion divided by the chaos observed in the TCRdist matrix. Welch's t-statistics and random forest were used to reduce features to 13 V-J combinations, which were fed into a naive Bayes classifier. The similarity between thyroid and blood repertoires was quantified using the Morisita-Horn index. Clones were called with MiXCR by TCRdb after fastp trimmed the public reads at Q25, and only in-frame beta chains were retained. Rows with a matching CDR3 protein are joined into one entry that keeps the most common DNA and genes. These V and J calls originate from TCRdb's pipeline instead of the authors' own analysis. The sample has over a million distinct CDR3 sequences on record, about two fifths of them singletons. Approximately 12% of the sample comes from the top ten.

This sequence was found in an adult man with Graves' hyperthyroidism. Sequencing was performed on peripheral blood or thyroid tissue (not recorded which).

The CDR3 is CASNGGGTGSAFF. The nucleotides are TGTGCCAGCAACGGCGGCGGGACAGGCTCAGCTTTCTTT. The chain employs TRBV12-3 or TRBV12-4 and TRBJ1-1, with 8 bases in between that match TRBD1. The CDR3 has 13 amino acids, counting the end cysteine and phenylalanine. Only the CDR3 part of the read is kept: 39 bases, read in frame from the first base. The germline V end is reduced by 7 bases and the J end by 10 bases; junction bases left unmatched: 11.